This TCR beta chain came from a study of Ad26.COV2.S vaccination and SARS-CoV-2 variants. As for the study in general: Donor was one of the participants in the Ad26.COV2.S arm of the COV1001 trial. Study-wide results and caveats: Placebo recipients and vaccine recipients were similar in non-spike TCR breadth. Following vaccination, spike-specific CD8+ and CD4+ T cell responses reportedly exhibited substantial breadth.

This table comes from immunoSEQ multiplex PCR, and its TCRdb copy is limited to in-frame clones, with some not included. The sample has some 290,000 clones; about 85% are singletons. To note about this clone: Its target is not known.

The CDR3 has 12 residues. Trimming shortened V by 7 bases and J by 3 bases, and 9 bases separated the two germline ends. Germline values: CDR1 MNHEY, CDR2 SVGAGI. The sample's treatment: about 20 received Ad26.COV2.S at low or high dose, single or two shots; about 5 received placebo; per-sample allocation not given. Samples came from day 63 after the first vaccine or placebo injection. The material was peripheral blood, obtained in a trial of Ad26.COV2.S vaccine versus placebo. The origin of this receptor is a person aged 18-60 years who received the Ad26.COV2.S COVID-19 vaccine or a placebo. The chain carries TRBV6-5 and TRBJ1-2; possible D gene TRBD1, 5 bases. CDR3 in amino acids: CASKGRDYGYTF. The CDR3 bases are TGTGCCAGCAAGGGCAGGGACTATGGCTACACCTTC.